This T cell receptor (beta chain) was identified in a study of cytomegalovirus exposure and HLA in healthy donors. The germline V and J ends were trimmed by 1 base and 1 base, with 2 bases remaining between them. The CDR3 consists of 13 residues. Germline CDR1 SGHRS, CDR2 YFSETQ. The PCR had 60 Vbeta and 13 Jbeta primers. Using immunoSEQ multiplex PCR, the repertoire was profiled, and TCRdb retains in-frame clones only, with some absent. This table holds roughly 34,000 clones. The clonotype originates from a middle-aged man in good health and CMV-seronegative. The chain combines TRBV5-1 with TRBJ2-2; no clear D. The specimen sequenced was PBMCs. This chain's CDR3 is CASSLRNTGELFF. The CDR3 DNA sequence: TGCGCCAGCAGCTTGCGGAACACCGGGGAGCTGTTTTTT.